This TCR beta chain originates from a study of CD8+ T cells in alopecia areata. For the study at large: Those treated were given oral tofacitinib at 5 to 10 mg twice daily.

Investigators sorted PBMCs to obtain both CD4+ and CD8+ T cells. cDNA prepared by RNA extraction and subsequent reverse transcription served as the template for sequencing. Clones were read by immunoSEQ multiplex PCR, and TCRdb kept only the in-frame ones, dropping some. The table has 120,000 or so clones, approximately 53% seen once. With respect to this clone: Antigen unknown.

Overall study findings and caveats: Unlike in mice, where it was clearer, TCR sharing across patients was less clear, possibly HLA-related. Clonality was higher in lesional than normal scalp, especially in alopecia totalis/universalis.

This TCR was recovered from a human donor with alopecia areata. The sequenced sample was CD4+ T cells sorted from blood, obtained at week 0.

This chain's CDR3 is CAWSVRGSGSSYEQYF. The DNA for the CDR3 is TGTGCCTGGAGTGTACGAGGAAGCGGGAGCTCCTACGAGCAGTACTTC. The gene calls are TRBV30 and TRBJ2-7; 8 nucleotides line up with TRBD2. The CDR3 length is 16 residues. V lost 0 bases, J lost 0 bases, and 7 bases stayed unmatched. Per the germline V gene, CDR1 is GTSNPN and CDR2 is SVGIG (reference sequence).